The 22 T cell receptor beta chains presented below share a single source sample, sequenced in a study of blood T cells in healthy people across ages. A second about 7 to 11 cycle PCR used barcoded and J-beta primers. Each CDR3 protein is one row after TCRdb ran MiXCR on the 5' RACE reads. The table has 600,000 or so distinct CDR3 sequences, more than 45% seen once. Sequencing was carried out using blood. These receptors came from an older man in good health.

V is TRBV30 and J is TRBJ2-7, with D possibly matching TRBD1 (5 bases). Germline V gives CDR1 GTSNPN, CDR2 SVGIG (reference sequence). CDR3 length equals 12 residues. Between the trimmed V and J ends, which lost 0 bases and 5 bases, there was a span of 8 bases. For the CDR3, the DNA is TGTGCCTGGAGTGTACAGGACGACGAGCAGTACTTC. As protein: CAWSVQDDEQYF.

The rearrangement uses TRBV10-1 and TRBJ2-3; 7 bases are a match to TRBD1. V lost 0 bases, J lost 2 bases, and 8 bases stayed unmatched. In germline, CDR1 is WNHNN, CDR2 SYGVQD (reference sequence). The CDR3 has 17 amino acids. The CDR3 is CASSESQGVASTDTQYF. As DNA, the CDR3 is TGCGCCAGCAGTGAGTCCCAGGGGGTGGCTTCCACAGATACGCAGTATTTT.

V gene TRBV10-3 combines with J gene TRBJ2-3, with TRBD2 identical over 10 bases. The CDR3 has 16 residues. Germline assignment: CDR1 ENHRY and CDR2 SYGVKD. V was clipped by 3 bases and J by 3 bases; unmatched bases: 6. This chain's CDR3 is CAISELSGGVTDTQYF. The DNA for the CDR3 is TGTGCCATCAGTGAACTCAGCGGGGGGGTAACAGATACGCAGTATTTT.

This clonotype was seen a handful of times. V gene TRBV10-3 combines with J gene TRBJ1-1, with a tentative D call TRBD1 (6 bases). V was pared by 6 bases and J by 4 bases, with 24 bases between. CDR1 is ENHRY, CDR2 SYGVKD, per germline. There are 17 residues in the CDR3. CDR3 in amino acids: CAIRPKRGSEGSTEAFF. In nucleotides, the CDR3 is TGTGCCATCAGACCCAAAAGGGGGAGTGAGGGATCCACTGAAGCTTTCTTT.

This clonotype was recorded a few times. The genes are TRBV4-3 and TRBJ2-7; 12 bases line up with TRBD2. The CDR3 spans 16 residues. CDR1 LGHNA and CDR2 YSLEER come from the germline V gene. V was pared by 4 bases and J by 5 bases, with 9 bases of the junction left unmatched. In DNA form, the CDR3 reads TGCGCCAGCAGCCCGCGGGGACTAGCGGGTTCGGACGAGCAGTACTTC. As protein: CASSPRGLAGSDEQYF.

V is TRBV12-3 or TRBV12-4 and J is TRBJ1-6; D is unclear. Trimming removed 8 bases from V and 9 bases from J, with 17 bases in between. This CDR3 contains 14 residues. The CDR3 nucleotides read TGTGCCAGCCAAACCTGGGCCGGAACTTCACCCCTCCACTTT. Amino acids: CASQTWAGTSPLHF.

This clonotype has a single count. A single base separates this from a much larger clone, so it may be a read error. The CDR3 protein is CASSFATGKSYEQYF. The CDR3 DNA reads as TGCGCCAGCAGCTTTGCTACAGGGAAATCGTACGAGCAGTACTTC. J is TRBJ2-7 and V is TRBV5-1; tentative D call: TRBD1 (6 bases). This CDR3 contains 15 residues. Germline CDR1 and CDR2: SGHRS and YFSETQ. Trimming removed 2 bases from V and 4 bases from J, with 16 bases in between.

There are a few counts of this clonotype. This chain connects TRBV7-2 to TRBJ2-1, with 9 bases identical to TRBD1. The germline V gene has CDR1 SGHTA and CDR2 FQGNSA. With V trimmed by 5 bases and J by 6 bases, 5 bases remained unmatched. The CDR3 totals 14 residues. In DNA form, the CDR3 reads TGTGCCAGCAGCGCCGGGACAGGGCTCAATGAGCAGTTCTTC. This sequence encodes CASSAGTGLNEQFF.

This clonotype was recorded once. CDR3 sequence (DNA): TGCAGTGCCCCTGGGAGGGGGCTCGGTACTGAAGCTTTCTTT. Translated, it gives CSAPGRGLGTEAFF. The chain employs TRBV20-1 and TRBJ1-1; 7 positions agree with TRBD1. This CDR3 contains 14 residues. Germline trimming cut 6 bases from V and 5 bases from J; bases unmatched to any gene: 12. The germline V gene has CDR1 DFQATT and CDR2 SNEGSKA (reference sequence).

The CDR3 reads CASSLTTGTGSYEQYF. The CDR3, as DNA: TGTGCCAGCAGCTTAACTACCGGGACAGGCTCCTACGAGCAGTACTTC. V usage is TRBV2 and J usage is TRBJ2-7; 8 bases are a match to TRBD1. The germline CDR1 and CDR2 sequences are SNHLY and FYNNEI. V shed 6 bases and J 0 bases; nucleotides not matched to a gene: 10. The length of the CDR3 is 16 residues.

The rearrangement uses TRBV11-2 and TRBJ2-1; 13 positions match TRBD2. CDR1 and CDR2 from the germline V gene are SGHAT and FQNNGV. The CDR3 consists of 15 residues. With 7 bases clipped from V and 8 bases from J, the junction kept 8 bases outside the gene matches. The CDR3 sequence is CASTQLAGGIHEQFF. Here the CDR3 DNA reads TGTGCCAGCACCCAACTAGCGGGAGGGATTCATGAGCAGTTCTTC. The full variable domain, rest sourced from reference TRBV11-2 and TRBJ2-1, is EAGVAQSPRYKIIEKRQSVAFWCNPISGHATLYWYQQILGQGPKLLIQFQNNGVVDDSQLPKDRFSAERLKGVDSTLKIQPAKLEDSAVYLCASTQLAGGIHEQFFGPGTRLTVL.

V and J are TRBV10-3 and TRBJ2-7; TRBD2 matches at 13 bases. Germline CDR1 ENHRY, CDR2 SYGVKD. The CDR3 contains 14 residues. J gave up 3 bases and V 6 bases, and 2 bases lay outside the gene matches. CDR3 sequence: CAISGTSGDYEQYF. As DNA, the CDR3 is TGTGCCATCAGCGGGACTAGCGGGGACTACGAGCAGTACTTC.

The gene calls are TRBV7-9 and TRBJ1-5, with D unclear. V lost 0 bases and J lost 3, with 3 bases in between. The CDR3 runs 13 residues. Germline CDR1 and CDR2: SEHNR and FQNEAQ (reference sequence). CDR3 sequence: CASSLAANQPQHF. The CDR3 DNA sequence: TGTGCCAGCAGCTTAGCTGCCAATCAGCCCCAGCATTTT.

This clonotype was detected only a few times. This chain connects TRBV29-1 to TRBJ1-5; TRBD1 is a possible D gene (5 bases). V was shortened by 4 bases and J by 2 bases, with 6 bases between the two germline ends. The CDR3 has 12 amino acids. Per the germline V gene, CDR1 is SQVTM and CDR2 is ANQGSEA. For the CDR3, the DNA is TGCAGCGTTGGAGGGGGCAATCAGCCCCAGCATTTT. It specifies CSVGGGNQPQHF.

The sample holds a few counts of this clonotype. This chain uses TRBV12-3 or TRBV12-4 with TRBJ1-1; D possibly corresponds to TRBD1 (6 bases). This CDR3 is built from 15 residues. The V end was cut by 1 base, the J end by 1 base, with 10 bases between. Here the CDR3 DNA reads TGTGCCAGCAGTTTAGGGCCGGGACAGAACACTGAAGCTTTCTTT. It yields the protein CASSLGPGQNTEAFF.

The chain is built from TRBV6-6 and TRBJ1-6, with D perhaps matching TRBD1 (6 bases). With 4 bases removed from V and 11 bases from J, the gap between germline ends came to 12 bases. The length of the CDR3 is 13 residues. The germline V gene encodes CDR1 MNHNY and CDR2 SVGAGI (reference sequence). The CDR3 protein is CASSLGGSTPLHF. The CDR3 DNA reads TGTGCCAGCAGTTTGGGGGGCAGTACACCCCTCCACTTT.

V usage is TRBV20-1 and J usage is TRBJ2-1, with D maybe TRBD2 (5 bases). This CDR3 is built from 14 residues. Trimming took 6 bases from V and 0 from J, leaving 12 bases between them. Germline CDR1 reads DFQATT; CDR2 reads SNEGSKA (reference sequence). In nucleotides, the CDR3 is TGCAGTGCCGAACAAACTAGCTCCTACAATGAGCAGTTCTTC. Translating gives CSAEQTSSYNEQFF.

The table lists this clonotype with a count of one. The chain employs TRBV4-3 and TRBJ2-4; no firm D call. The CDR3 totals 15 residues. Trimming removed 5 bases from V and 0 bases from J, with 11 bases in between. The germline CDR1 and CDR2 sequences are LGHNA and YSLEER. The CDR3 nucleotides read TGCGCCAGCAGCGCCTTGGGATTAGCCAAAAACATTCAGTACTTC. Its translation: CASSALGLAKNIQYF.

The chain links TRBV9 to TRBJ1-2, with TRBD1 matching over 11 bases. V was pared by 7 bases and J by 4 bases, with 3 bases of the junction left unmatched. The germline CDR1 and CDR2 sequences are SGDLS and YYNGEE. The CDR3 extends over 13 amino acids. For the CDR3, the DNA is TGTGCCAGCGGACAGGGGGCTGGCTATGGCTACACCTTC. It is translated as CASGQGAGYGYTF.

The V gene is TRBV10-3, the J gene TRBJ2-4; tentative D call: TRBD2 (5 bases). Trimming took off 0 bases at V and 0 bases at J, with 6 bases between the two ends. Germline CDR1 ENHRY, CDR2 SYGVKD. This CDR3 region has 15 residues. The CDR3, as DNA: TGTGCCATCAGTGAGTCCGGGGTAGCCAAAAACATTCAGTACTTC. Translated, it gives CAISESGVAKNIQYF.

This chain connects TRBV4-3 to TRBJ1-6; tentative D call: TRBD1 (5 bases). Between the trimmed V and J ends, which lost 0 bases and 4 bases, there was a span of 7 bases. Looked up from germline, CDR1 is LGHNA and CDR2 is YSLEER. The length of the CDR3 is 15 residues. CDR3 residues: CASSQDAGYNSPLHF. The CDR3 DNA reads TGCGCCAGCAGCCAAGACGCAGGGTATAATTCACCCCTCCACTTT.

The gene calls are TRBV20-1 and TRBJ1-5; 8 positions agree with TRBD1. With V trimmed by 5 bases and J by 7 bases, 10 bases remained unmatched. Per the germline V gene, CDR1 is DFQATT and CDR2 is SNEGSKA (reference sequence). The CDR3 extends over 14 amino acids. The chain's CDR3 is CSAQIQGARQPQHF. In nucleotides, the CDR3 is TGCAGTGCTCAAATCCAGGGGGCACGGCAGCCCCAGCATTTT.